The entry below describes one T cell receptor beta chain. Antigen specificity is unknown. Primers used in a second PCR of about 6 to 11 cycles were a sample-barcoded 5' primer and a J-beta primer mix. TCRdb re-analysed the 5' RACE reads in MiXCR, keeping a single row per CDR3 protein. The table includes some 1.7 million distinct CDR3 sequences, 28% detected once. This sample is drawn from a study of blood T cells in healthy people across ages. Study-wide results and limits: Changes in expanded clonotypes were possibly confounded, as the CMV status of donors was unknown.

Germline V gene data show CDR1 as SGHDT and CDR2 as YYEEEE. The CDR3 loop spans 11 amino acids. V lost 7 bases and J 8 bases, leaving 12 bases between the germline ends. Sample: blood. The chain has TRBV5-6 and TRBJ1-2, with D unresolved. This TCR was recovered from a woman aged 25-40 years in good health. CDR3 region: CASGPGFGYTF. CDR3 bases: TGTGCCAGCGGACCCGGCTTCGGCTACACCTTC.